These 13 T cell receptor beta chains originate from one sample sequenced in a study of OX40 agonist ivuxolimab in advanced cancers. The data were produced by immunoSEQ multiplex PCR, yet TCRdb's version contains in-frame clones alone and is incomplete. The table includes over 45,000 clones, approximately 86% detected once. Source: CD4+ or CD8+ T cells sorted from blood, taken in a trial of the OX40 agonist ivuxolimab. The receptors originated from an adult with an advanced solid tumor such as melanoma, head and neck, liver or kidney cancer.

V is TRBV7-9 and J is TRBJ2-1, with 11 bases identical to TRBD1. V shed 5 bases and J 8 bases; nucleotides not matched to a gene: 8. The CDR3 is 15 amino acids. Germline CDR1 SEHNR, CDR2 FQNEAQ (reference sequence). CDR3: CASSGPDRGRYEQFF. The CDR3 DNA is TGTGCCAGCAGCGGCCCGGACAGGGGGCGTTATGAGCAGTTCTTC.

The genes are TRBV18 and TRBJ1-4; possibly TRBD1 for D (5 bases). This CDR3 contains 13 residues. Germline CDR1 KGHSH, CDR2 LQKENI. Between the trimmed V and J ends, which lost 3 bases and 8 bases, there was a span of 10 bases. In DNA form, the CDR3 reads TGTGCCAGCTCACCTATATGGGGGGAAAAACTGTTTTTT. The encoded protein is CASSPIWGEKLFF.

The CDR3 coding sequence is TGTGCCAGCACCCCTTTGACCTCTGGAAACACCATATATTTT. It encodes CASTPLTSGNTIYF. This chain links TRBV7-2 with TRBJ1-3; D gene uncertain. This CDR3 is built from 14 residues. CDR1 and CDR2 (germline): SGHTA, FQGNSA. V was clipped by 7 bases and J by 0 bases, with 10 bases between them.

The gene calls are TRBV9 and TRBJ2-3; D is tentatively TRBD1 or TRBD2 (5 bases each). The germline V gene has CDR1 SGDLS and CDR2 YYNGEE. The CDR3 contains 14 residues. Trimming took 0 bases from V and 5 from J, leaving 10 bases between them. In DNA, the CDR3 is TGTGCCAGCAGCGTAGAAGAGGGGCGAGATACGCAGTATTTT. Amino acid sequence: CASSVEEGRDTQYF. The whole variable domain, remainder taken from reference TRBV9 and TRBJ2-3, is DSGVTQTPKHLITATGQRVTLRCSPRSGDLSVYWYQQSLDQGLQFLIQYYNGEERAKGNILERFSAQQFPDLHSELNLSSLELGDSALYFCASSVEEGRDTQYFGPGTRLTVL.

V usage is TRBV27 and J usage is TRBJ1-2, with D perhaps TRBD1 (6 bases). Between the trimmed V and J ends, which lost 5 bases and 2 bases, there was a span of 12 bases. The CDR3 runs to 14 residues. Germline lookup yields CDR1 MNHEY and CDR2 SMNVEV (reference sequence). The CDR3 loop is CASSKLTGNYGYTF. In DNA, the CDR3 is TGTGCCAGCAGTAAGCTGACAGGCAACTATGGCTACACCTTC.

V and J are TRBV29-1 and TRBJ1-1; no firm D call. V dropped 4 bases and J dropped 0 bases, with 6 bases sitting between them. Germline V CDR1 and CDR2: SQVTM, ANQGSEA. CDR3 length: 12 amino acids. DNA for the CDR3: TGCAGCGTTGGGACGGTGAACACTGAAGCTTTCTTT. Its translation: CSVGTVNTEAFF.

This chain joins TRBV18 and TRBJ1-3; D unresolved. In germline, CDR1 is KGHSH, CDR2 LQKENI. Trimming cost V 2 bases and J 0 bases, with 14 bases left between them. This CDR3 has 17 amino acids. CDR3 DNA sequence: TGTGCCAGCTCACCATGGCGGACTCAGAGCTCTGGAAACACCATATATTTT. It encodes CASSPWRTQSSGNTIYF.

This chain links TRBV4-1 with TRBJ1-6; a possible D gene is TRBD1 (5 bases). Germline V gives CDR1 MGHRA, CDR2 YSYEKL. The CDR3 is 17 residues long. Trimming cost V 6 bases and J 0 bases, with 15 bases left between them. The CDR3 DNA follows: TGCGCCAGCAGGCCTACAGGAGCTAGCTCCTATAATTCACCCCTCCACTTT. Translation gives CASRPTGASSYNSPLHF.

This clone was seen only a few times. The gene calls are TRBV6-5 and TRBJ1-2; 9 bases match TRBD1. Germline assignment: CDR1 MNHEY and CDR2 SVGAGI. V lost 5 bases to trimming and J lost 3 bases; unmatched junction nucleotides: 7. The CDR3 has 15 residues. CDR3 in DNA: TGTGCCAGCAGTGCTCCGGGACAGGGCGACTATGGCTACACCTTC. Its protein product is CASSAPGQGDYGYTF.

The chain employs TRBV6-5 and TRBJ1-2, with 9 bases identical to TRBD1. With V trimmed by 5 bases and J by 7 bases, 5 bases remained unmatched. In germline, CDR1 is MNHEY, CDR2 SVGAGI. The CDR3 is 13 residues long. The CDR3 sequence: CASSTDRGGGYTF. The CDR3 DNA sequence: TGTGCCAGCAGTACGGACAGGGGTGGTGGCTACACCTTC.

The CDR3 region has the DNA TGCAGCGTTCGTACAGGGCCTAGCACAGATACGCAGTATTTT. Its translation: CSVRTGPSTDTQYF. The chain has TRBV29-1 and TRBJ2-3; possible D gene TRBD1, 6 bases. Germline CDR1 reads SQVTM; CDR2 reads ANQGSEA. This CDR3 has 14 amino acids. The V end was cut by 5 bases, the J end by 0 bases, with 12 bases between.

The chain employs TRBV10-2 and TRBJ1-4, with a tentative D call TRBD1 (6 bases). There are 15 residues in the CDR3. In germline, CDR1 is WSHSY, CDR2 SAAADI. Trimming pared 8 bases from V and 3 bases from J, leaving 16 bases between. In DNA form, the CDR3 reads TGCGCCAGCGACCAGAGATCAGGGGCTAATGAAAAACTGTTTTTT. Its protein product is CASDQRSGANEKLFF.

The chain couples TRBV6-6 to TRBJ2-7, with 10 bases identical to TRBD1. The J segment lost 5 bases and the V segment lost 4 bases, leaving 5 bases of the junction unmatched. CDR1 and CDR2 (germline): MNHNY, SVGAGI (reference sequence). The CDR3 is 14 amino acids. The CDR3 DNA sequence: TGTGCCAGCAGTTCGCGGGACAGGGGAAACGAGCAGTACTTC. Encoded protein: CASSSRDRGNEQYF.